One sample yielded the 30 T cell receptor beta chains listed below, sequenced in a study of CD8+ T cells in alopecia areata. Once RNA had been extracted, it was reverse transcribed into cDNA to act as the sequencing template. Assay: immunoSEQ multiplex PCR; the TCRdb copy retains only in-frame clones and omits some. The repertoire holds about 200,000 clones, approximately 60% seen once, with 4.5% to 6% in the top ten. Material: CD8+ T cells sorted from blood. These receptors all stem from a human donor in good health.

There are a few counts of this clone. The chain joins TRBV5-1 to TRBJ2-3, with D possibly TRBD1 on 5 matching bases. The CDR3 runs 13 residues. Germline-derived CDR1 and CDR2 are SGHRS and YFSETQ. Trimming stripped 7 bases from V and 6 bases from J, with 15 bases between. The CDR3 DNA is TGCGCCAGCTGGAGCCAGGGAAAGGATACGCAGTATTTT. Translating gives CASWSQGKDTQYF.

The chain links TRBV4-1 to TRBJ2-2; D is uncertain. The CDR3 is made up of 14 amino acids. Germline values: CDR1 MGHRA, CDR2 YSYEKL. Between the trimmed V and J ends, which lost 0 bases and 6 bases, there was a span of 8 bases. DNA for the CDR3: TGCGCCAGCAGCCAAGATCTGAATCCCGGGGAGCTGTTTTTT. Translating gives CASSQDLNPGELFF.

Turning to this clone: The junction differs from germline at one of its ends, possibly a read error. V gene TRBV29-1 combines with J gene TRBJ1-2; no firm D call. The CDR3 is 10 amino acids. Germline loops: CDR1 SQVTM, CDR2 ANQGSEA. Written as DNA, the CDR3 is TGCAGCGTTGATGGGAGGCCCTTGGCCTTC. This translates into CSVDGRPLAF.

V usage is TRBV29-1 and J usage is TRBJ1-1; 7 bases fit TRBD1. This CDR3 region has 12 residues. Per germline, CDR1 SQVTM and CDR2 ANQGSEA. J was trimmed by 5 bases and V by 6 bases; bases with no gene match: 6. The CDR3 coding sequence is TGCAGCGTGACGGGACAGTCAACTGAAGCTTTCTTT. Protein product: CSVTGQSTEAFF. The full variable domain, with the rest looked up from reference TRBV29-1 and TRBJ1-1, is SAVISQKPSRDICQRGTSLTIQCQVDSQVTMMFWYRQQPGQSLTLIATANQGSEATYESGFVIDKFPISRPNLTFSTLTVSNMSPEDSSIYLCSVTGQSTEAFFGQGTRLTVV.

The J gene is TRBJ2-1, the V gene TRBV7-9; maybe TRBD2 (5 bases). This CDR3 region has 15 residues. V was trimmed by 10 bases and J by 2 bases, leaving 18 bases between them. The germline V gene has CDR1 SEHNR and CDR2 FQNEAQ (reference sequence). In DNA form, the CDR3 reads TGTGCCACCCGTTGGGCGGGTGAGGCCTACAATGAGCAGTTCTTC. Amino acid sequence: CATRWAGEAYNEQFF.

This clone was observed a few times. The chain combines TRBV27 with TRBJ1-1; D is unresolved. CDR3 length: 13 amino acids. Trimming shortened V by 3 bases and J by 6 bases, and 11 bases separated the two germline ends. Germline V gives CDR1 MNHEY, CDR2 SMNVEV (reference sequence). CDR3 coding DNA: TGTGCCAGCAGTTTTGGCAGCGTCGCTGAAGCTTTCTTT. It is translated as CASSFGSVAEAFF.

V and J are TRBV6-5 and TRBJ1-2; the D is unclear. The CDR3 covers 15 residues. Trimming removed 0 bases at V and 4 bases at J, with 12 bases between. Germline V gives CDR1 MNHEY, CDR2 SVGAGI. In nucleotides, the CDR3 is TGTGCCAGCAGTTACTCTGGGGAATACTCCTATGGCTACACCTTC. It specifies CASSYSGEYSYGYTF.

This rearrangement joins TRBV4-1 to TRBJ1-1, with TRBD1 matching 7 bases. This CDR3 contains 16 residues. J lost 3 bases, V lost 1 base, and 8 bases had no gene match. Germline values: CDR1 MGHRA, CDR2 YSYEKL. The CDR3 coding sequence is TGCGCCAGCAGCCAAGGGAAGGACAGGCGGGACACTGAAGCTTTCTTT. It is translated as CASSQGKDRRDTEAFF.

This chain joins TRBV1 and TRBJ1-1; the table's D gene call, TRBD1, was not cross checked with the DNA. TRBV1 is a pseudogene locus. This CDR3 has 15 residues. DNA for the CDR3: TGCACCAGCAGCCAGGCACAGGGCGAGAACACTGAAGCTTTCTTT. Translating gives CTSSQAQGENTEAFF.

This rearrangement joins TRBV4-2 to TRBJ2-2; the match to TRBD2 covers 9 bases. CDR3 size: 18 residues. Trimming cost V 2 bases and J 4 bases; bases outside gene matches: 11. Germline V gives CDR1 LGHNA, CDR2 YNFKEQ. CDR3 bases: TGTGCCAGCAGCCAATCCTCTATGCGGGGGGGCCTCACCGGGGAGCTGTTTTTT. Its protein product is CASSQSSMRGGLTGELFF.

The chain links TRBV5-1 to TRBJ2-1; TRBD2 aligns across 8 bases. J gave up 10 bases and V 1 base, and 10 bases lay outside the gene matches. There are 15 residues in the CDR3. In germline, CDR1 is SGHRS, CDR2 YFSETQ. CDR3 region: CASSLSAGGTREQFF. As DNA, the CDR3 is TGCGCCAGCAGCTTGTCGGCGGGGGGAACGCGCGAGCAGTTCTTC.

The V call is TRBV29-1, the J call TRBJ1-1; 11 bases agree with TRBD1. The V and J ends lost 3 bases and 4 bases, in that order; junction bases with no gene match: 4. CDR1 SQVTM and CDR2 ANQGSEA come from the germline V gene. This CDR3 spans 14 amino acids. The CDR3 loop is CSVDGGTGGTEAFF. DNA for the CDR3: TGCAGCGTTGATGGAGGGACAGGGGGCACTGAAGCTTTCTTT. The variable domain in full, completed from reference TRBV29-1 and TRBJ1-1, reads SAVISQKPSRDICQRGTSLTIQCQVDSQVTMMFWYRQQPGQSLTLIATANQGSEATYESGFVIDKFPISRPNLTFSTLTVSNMSPEDSSIYLCSVDGGTGGTEAFFGQGTRLTVV.

This clone was seen only a few times. The chain joins TRBV7-9 to TRBJ2-4; 9 nucleotides align to TRBD2. In germline, CDR1 is SEHNR, CDR2 FQNEAQ (reference sequence). Unmatched junction bases numbered 7, after V lost 7 bases and J lost 0 bases. The CDR3 has 16 amino acids. The CDR3 sequence is CASNPTSGIAKNIQYF. Here the CDR3 DNA reads TGTGCCAGCAACCCGACTAGCGGAATAGCCAAAAACATTCAGTACTTC.

The chain is built from TRBV5-6 and TRBJ1-1; no clear D gene. V was trimmed by 1 base and J by 7 bases, leaving 20 bases between them. Germline-derived CDR1 and CDR2 are SGHDT and YYEEEE. The CDR3 loop spans 16 amino acids. In nucleotides, the CDR3 is TGTGCCAGCAGCTTGAATGGATGGAGTCAGCTACGTGAAGCTTTCTTT. Residues: CASSLNGWSQLREAFF.

V is TRBV27 and J is TRBJ1-2; maybe TRBD1 (6 bases). The CDR3 is made up of 14 amino acids. The germline CDR1 and CDR2 sequences are MNHEY and SMNVEV (reference sequence). V gave up 0 bases and J gave up 7 bases, with 12 bases separating them. The CDR3 region is CASSLSRTDPGYTF. The CDR3 DNA follows: TGTGCCAGCAGTTTATCTAGGACAGACCCTGGCTACACCTTC.

The chain recombines TRBV27 with TRBJ1-2, with 12 nucleotides matching TRBD1. The CDR3 covers 15 residues. CDR1 and CDR2 (germline): MNHEY, SMNVEV (reference sequence). V lost 5 bases and J lost 4; bases outside the gene matches: 5. For the CDR3, the DNA is TGTGCCAGCAGTCCCGGGACAGGGGGCGGCTATGGCTACACCTTC. It specifies CASSPGTGGGYGYTF.

This clone was seen a few times. The chain joins TRBV7-9 to TRBJ1-1; 7 nucleotides match TRBD1. V dropped 5 bases and J dropped 8; count of bases not matched to a gene: 11. The CDR3 has 14 residues. Per germline, CDR1 SEHNR and CDR2 FQNEAQ (reference sequence). In DNA, the CDR3 is TGTGCCAGCAGCCGCGATACAGGGGACAGAGAAGCTTTCTTT. Protein sequence: CASSRDTGDREAFF.

The V call is TRBV30, the J call TRBJ2-1, with TRBD1 matching over 10 bases. The CDR3 is 14 residues long. V lost 4 bases, J lost 5 bases, and 5 bases stayed unmatched. CDR1 is GTSNPN and CDR2 is SVGIG in the germline V gene (reference sequence). CDR3 amino acids: CAWNPGTGDNEQFF. DNA of the CDR3: TGTGCCTGGAATCCCGGGACAGGGGACAATGAGCAGTTCTTC.

This clone turned up a few times. The V gene is TRBV4-1, the J gene TRBJ1-5, with 8 bases lining up with TRBD1. Germline loops: CDR1 MGHRA, CDR2 YSYEKL. The CDR3 totals 17 residues. Trimming cost V 4 bases and J 0 bases; bases outside gene matches: 8. The CDR3 region has the DNA TGCGCCAGCAGCCCTCAGACAGGGGTGTATAGCAATCAGCCCCAGCATTTT. Translating gives CASSPQTGVYSNQPQHF.

This chain joins TRBV25-1 and TRBJ1-2, with D possibly TRBD1 on 6 matching bases. The CDR3 is 12 amino acids. The germline CDR1 and CDR2 sequences are MGHDK and SYGVNS. V gave up 11 bases and J gave up 4 bases, with 14 bases separating them. Here the CDR3 reads CAATGPAYGYTF. In nucleotides, the CDR3 is TGTGCCGCGACAGGTCCCGCCTATGGCTACACCTTC.

The chain has TRBV27 and TRBJ2-2; D gene ambiguous. The CDR3 has 16 amino acids. Deletions cut 2 bases from V and 1 base from J, with 11 bases between. Germline CDR1 MNHEY, CDR2 SMNVEV (reference sequence). The CDR3 is CASSLSSAENTGELFF. The DNA for the CDR3 is TGTGCCAGCAGTTTAAGTTCCGCAGAGAACACCGGGGAGCTGTTTTTT.

The chain carries TRBV15 and TRBJ1-2; D remains ambiguous. CDR1 is LNHNV and CDR2 is YYDKDF in the germline V gene (reference sequence). The CDR3 contains 16 residues. Deletions cut 1 base from V and 3 bases from J, with 15 bases between. CDR3 amino acids: CATSRGFQEAYYGYTF. The CDR3 DNA sequence: TGTGCCACCAGCAGAGGTTTTCAGGAGGCGTACTATGGCTACACCTTC.

The sample holds a few counts of this clone. The genes are TRBV19 and TRBJ2-5; D is unresolved. This CDR3 has 13 residues. V was clipped by 1 base and J by 5 bases, with 8 bases between them. Germline CDR1 and CDR2: LNHDA and SQIVND (reference sequence). The CDR3 loop reads CASSIVVMETQYF. CDR3 sequence (DNA): TGTGCCAGTAGTATAGTAGTAATGGAGACCCAGTACTTC.

The chain recombines TRBV4-1 with TRBJ2-1; TRBD2 agrees at 8 bases. The CDR3 length is 14 residues. J gave up 8 bases and V 0 bases, and 3 bases lay outside the gene matches. Germline V CDR1 and CDR2: MGHRA, YSYEKL. CDR3 nucleotides: TGCGCCAGCAGCCAAGATAGCGGGGACGATGAGCAGTTCTTC. This sequence encodes CASSQDSGDDEQFF.

The chain uses TRBV4-1 and TRBJ1-2; D is ambiguous. The CDR3 is 14 residues long. Germline V lookup: CDR1 MGHRA, CDR2 YSYEKL. V was shortened by 5 bases and J by 8 bases, with 18 bases between the two germline ends. CDR3 residues: CASSSPTGFLGYTF. CDR3 bases: TGCGCCAGCAGCTCGCCAACGGGGTTTTTAGGCTACACCTTC.

The J gene is TRBJ1-2, the V gene TRBV29-1, with a tentative D call TRBD1 (5 bases). Trimming left V 8 bases short and J 3 bases short, with 16 bases between. This CDR3 has 13 amino acids. Germline CDR1 and CDR2: SQVTM and ANQGSEA. CDR3 in DNA: TGCAGCCTCGAAGGGGAGGAGGACTATGGCTACACCTTC. Its translation: CSLEGEEDYGYTF.

The rearrangement joins TRBV11-2 to TRBJ2-2, with TRBD2 as a possible D gene (5 bases). V gave up 5 bases and J gave up 4 bases, with 17 bases separating them. The CDR3 consists of 16 residues. Germline-derived CDR1 and CDR2 are SGHAT and FQNNGV. The DNA for the CDR3 is TGTGCCAGCAGCACTAAACTAGACTTGCGCACCGGGGAGCTGTTTTTT. Its protein product is CASSTKLDLRTGELFF.

V usage is TRBV11-2 and J usage is TRBJ2-5, with 10 nucleotides matching TRBD2. With 4 bases clipped from V and 5 bases from J, the junction kept 13 bases outside the gene matches. This CDR3 is built from 17 residues. Germline loops: CDR1 SGHAT, CDR2 FQNNGV. In DNA, the CDR3 is TGTGCCAGCAGCTCGTACCCCCGTAGCGGGGGGCACGAGACCCAGTACTTC. This gives the protein CASSSYPRSGGHETQYF.

This rearrangement joins TRBV4-1 to TRBJ1-1; tentatively, D is TRBD1 (5 bases). The CDR3 consists of 15 residues. Germline V lookup: CDR1 MGHRA, CDR2 YSYEKL. V gave up 1 base and J gave up 6 bases, with 15 bases separating them. The CDR3 protein is CASSQVQGQTSEAFF. Written as DNA, the CDR3 is TGCGCCAGCAGCCAAGTGCAGGGCCAAACATCTGAAGCTTTCTTT.

This clone was recorded a few times. The J gene is TRBJ1-4, the V gene TRBV12-2; no check of the table's D call, TRBD1, against the DNA was made. TRBV12-2 is labeled a pseudogene. The CDR3 extends over 15 amino acids. In nucleotides, the CDR3 is TGTGCAAGTCGCTTCCGACAGCCCACTAATGAAAAACTGTTTTTT. Protein sequence: CASRFRQPTNEKLFF.